These T cell receptor beta chains were read from a single sample in a study of CD4 T cells in relation to SARS-CoV-2 and coronaviruses. Measured with immunoSEQ multiplex PCR; TCRdb has only the in-frame clones, and not every one. The sample carries approximately 25,000 clones, approximately 80% recorded once. Their antigens are not known. The sequenced sample was CD4+ T cells from PBMCs, cultured in vitro. These receptors all come from a human donor in good health. Each CDR3 is given with its conserved first and last residue. The D gene is left open where the match is weak. Size tells how often a clone was seen (once, few, many) or the class of an expanded clone, and some rows leave it out.

j_call d_call v_call clone_size cdr3_aa cdr3_nt
TRBJ1-3 TRBD1 TRBV5-1 NA CASSQGQATRTLGNTIYF TGCGCCAGCAGCCAGGGACAGGCCACCCGAACCCTGGGAAACACCATATATTTT
TRBJ2-3 NA TRBV19 NA CASSISGTDTQYF TGTGCCAGTAGTATAAGCGGGACAGATACGCAGTATTTT
TRBJ2-7 NA TRBV5-4 few CASSWGDSSYEQYF TGTGCCAGCAGCTGGGGGGACAGTTCCTACGAGCAGTACTTC
TRBJ2-3 TRBD2 TRBV20-1 NA CSASTGRATDTQYF TGCAGTGCTAGTACGGGGAGGGCCACAGATACGCAGTATTTT
TRBJ2-6 NA TRBV18 NA CASSQQESGANVLTF TGTGCCAGCTCACAACAGGAGTCTGGGGCCAACGTCCTGACTTTC
TRBJ2-4 TRBD2 TRBV5-5 NA CASTRTRGGGSKNIQYF TGTGCCAGCACTCGAACCCGGGGGGGCGGGTCCAAAAACATTCAGTACTTC
TRBJ2-7 TRBD1 TRBV19 NA CASSSGTGAYEQYF TGTGCCAGTAGTTCCGGGACAGGGGCCTACGAGCAGTACTTC
TRBJ2-5 TRBD2 TRBV3-1/TRBV3-2 NA CASSLVAGGLETQYF TGTGCCAGCAGCCTCGTAGCGGGGGGGCTTGAGACCCAGTACTTC
TRBJ2-2 TRBD2 TRBV7-3 NA CASSLDGGFSGELFF TGTGCCAGCAGCTTAGACGGGGGGTTCTCCGGGGAGCTGTTTTTT
TRBJ2-3 TRBD2 TRBV7-2 NA CASSLGTSFVGDTQYF TGTGCCAGCAGCCTCGGGACTAGCTTTGTGGGAGATACGCAGTATTTT
TRBJ1-1 NA TRBV7-2 few CASSLDPNTEAFF TGTGCCAGCAGCTTAGACCCGAACACTGAAGCTTTCTTT
TRBJ2-5 NA TRBV29-1 once CSVGRGGQETQYF TGCAGCGTTGGCAGGGGGGGCCAAGAGACCCAGTACTTC
TRBJ2-7 NA TRBV3-1/TRBV3-2 NA CASSLGVFEQYF TGTGCCAGCAGCCTTGGGGTTTTCGAGCAGTACTTC
TRBJ1-5 NA TRBV6-5 few CASSSHSNQPQHF TGTGCCAGCAGTTCCCATAGCAATCAGCCCCAGCATTTT
TRBJ2-3 NA TRBV7-3 NA CARRMFSTDTQYF TGTGCCAGAAGGATGTTTAGCACAGATACGCAGTATTTT
TRBJ2-3 NA TRBV7-8 NA CASSRAPTPTDTQYF TGTGCCAGCAGCCGTGCTCCGACTCCAACAGATACGCAGTATTTT
TRBJ1-3 NA TRBV10-3 NA CAMGTPDTIYF TGTGCCATGGGGACACCGGACACCATATATTTT
TRBJ1-1 NA TRBV19 few CASSQGMDTEAFF TGTGCCAGTAGTCAGGGGATGGACACTGAAGCTTTCTTT
TRBJ1-5 NA TRBV5-6 NA CASTNFAGSSRQPQHF TGTGCCAGCACGAACTTCGCTGGGTCGAGCCGACAGCCCCAGCATTTT
TRBJ2-3 TRBD2 TRBV19 NA CASSIQAGGRDTQYF TGTGCCAGTAGTATCCAAGCGGGGGGCCGGGATACGCAGTATTTT
TRBJ1-5 NA TRBV2 NA CASSDMRVQPQHF TGTGCCAGCAGTGATATGAGGGTTCAGCCCCAGCATTTT
TRBJ1-1 NA TRBV12-3/TRBV12-4 NA CASNTGYTEAFF TGTGCCAGCAACACAGGGTATACTGAAGCTTTCTTT
TRBJ1-5 NA TRBV30 NA CAWSVIQSNQPQHF TGTGCCTGGAGTGTAATACAAAGCAATCAGCCCCAGCATTTT
TRBJ1-6 NA TRBV4-3 few CASSQDIRVGYNSPLHF TGCGCCAGCAGCCAAGATATCAGGGTGGGGTATAATTCACCCCTCCACTTT